This T cell receptor (beta chain) appears in the sequencing data of a study of PD-L1 blockade in urothelial cancer. Study background: Men with urothelial cancer arising in the bladder made up twenty-five of 29 patients. Blood analyses occurred 3 weeks (second dose) and 6 weeks post treatment start.

The method was immunoSEQ multiplex PCR; TCRdb's version includes in-frame clones alone and lacks a portion of them. Among tens of thousands of clones, over 65% were seen once, and the ten largest hold roughly 18%. CDR3 length: 12 amino acids. The V end was cut by 5 bases, the J end by 7 bases, with 12 bases between. Germline CDR1 SGHTA, CDR2 FQGNSA. Source: PBMCs, taken around atezolizumab (anti-PD-L1) treatment. The TCR originated in a man between 60 and 75 years old with urothelial cancer. The gene calls are TRBV7-2 and TRBJ2-7, with a weak D call TRBD2 (6 bases). CDR3 in amino acids: CASSPPGGEQYF. CDR3 nucleotide sequence: TGTGCCAGCAGCCCCCCCGGAGGGGAGCAGTACTTC.